This T cell receptor (beta chain) was obtained from a study of shared T cell receptors in the human thymus. The data were produced by immunoSEQ multiplex PCR, yet TCRdb's version contains in-frame clones alone and is incomplete. Of roughly 560,000 clones listed, around 82% were seen once; the top ten hold roughly 0.013%. The sample holds one count of this clone. The germline CDR1 and CDR2 sequences are PRHDT and FYEKMQ (reference sequence). The CDR3 length is 16 residues. Trimming removed 1 base from V and 5 bases from J; junction bases left unmatched: 10. The sample was also linked to a second study, of human thymus T cells.

The chain has TRBV13 and TRBJ1-1; TRBD1 agrees at 7 bases. This receptor was taken from a boy in the first two years of life with a congenital heart defect. Sequenced sample: thymocytes. CDR3 loop: CASSLDRGPPVTEAFF. CDR3 sequence (DNA): TGTGCCAGCAGCTTAGACAGGGGACCCCCGGTGACTGAAGCTTTCTTT. The full variable domain, its missing parts supplied by reference TRBV13 and TRBJ1-1, is AAGVIQSPRHLIKEKRETATLKCYPIPRHDTVYWYQQGPGQDPQFLISFYEKMQSDKGSIPDRFSAQQFSDYHSELNMSSLELGDSALYFCASSLDRGPPVTEAFFGQGTRLTVV.